Described below is a single T cell receptor (beta chain) sequence and its context. The antigen is unknown. The entry originates in a study of T cell responses to AZD1222 COVID-19 vaccine. The study, taken as a whole, reports: Two AZD1222 doses significantly raised spike-specific TCR breadth and depth over controls. Spike-wide vaccine-associated CD4 TCRs dominated at 160-218 and 743-854. There were mostly white British donors and more females than males, and clonal diversity was possibly underestimated.

TCRdb's table, derived via immunoSEQ multiplex PCR, lists solely in-frame clones and lacks some. The table shows about 90,000 clones, with about 90% occurring only once. V shed 7 bases, J shed 6 bases, and the junction held 9 bases outside the gene matches. Germline V lookup: CDR1 SQVTM, CDR2 ANQGSEA. The CDR3 has 12 amino acids. The receptor comes from an adult in good health. The sequencing used peripheral blood, collected on day 0 of AZD1222 vaccination. This sequence joins TRBV29-1 and TRBJ2-7; 7 nucleotides line up with TRBD2. The CDR3 protein is CSASGGGGEQYF. The CDR3 DNA reads TGCAGCGCTTCGGGGGGAGGCGGCGAGCAGTACTTC.